The 22 T cell receptor beta chains listed next were all sequenced from one sample in a study of T cell repertoires in cytomegalovirus infection. MiXCR was run by TCRdb on the reads, yielding one entry per CDR3 protein. The repertoire holds about 770,000 distinct CDR3 sequences, with around 29% as singletons. Their recognized antigens are unknown. The sequencing here drew on cultured CD8+ T cells from PBMCs, taken from culture after CMV antigen stimulation. The receptors were sampled from a human donor in good health (CMV status not recorded). Some clones in this sample may be carry-over from other donors' samples.

This chain joins TRBV11-3 and TRBJ2-1, with no clear D. There are 15 residues in the CDR3. Germline V lookup: CDR1 SGHNT, CDR2 YENEEA. With 3 bases removed from V and 4 bases from J, the gap between germline ends came to 13 bases. CDR3 protein: CASSFDAEEYNEQFF. CDR3 coding DNA: TGTGCCAGCAGCTTCGACGCTGAGGAATACAATGAGCAGTTCTTC.

This rearrangement joins TRBV6-6 to TRBJ2-3, with TRBD2 matching over 7 bases. CDR1 and CDR2 from the germline V gene are MNHNY and SVGAGI (reference sequence). The CDR3 is made up of 15 amino acids. Trimming at V came to 2 bases and at J to 4 bases, leaving 6 bases not matched to a gene. The CDR3 loop reads CASSYGGSPADTQYF. CDR3 nucleotides: TGTGCCAGCAGTTACGGCGGGAGTCCGGCAGATACGCAGTATTTT.

The V gene is TRBV4-1, the J gene TRBJ1-2; 9 bases map to TRBD1. CDR3 length: 17 residues. The germline gives CDR1 MGHRA, CDR2 YSYEKL. V was clipped by 0 bases and J by 7 bases; unmatched bases: 12. Here the CDR3 DNA reads TGCGCCAGCAGCCAAGAGTGGGGGACAGGGCTCCGTGGTGGCTACACCTTC. Translation: CASSQEWGTGLRGGYTF.

This clonotype showed up just a few times. The chain links TRBV6-2 or TRBV6-3 to TRBJ2-7; D gene ambiguous. Germline loops: CDR1 MNHEY, CDR2 SVGEGT. V gave up 10 bases and J gave up 6 bases, with 22 bases separating them. The length of the CDR3 is 14 residues. CDR3 bases: TGTGCCACCGCGACGGTTATGGACGTCGTCGAGCAGTACGTC. The encoded protein is CATATVMDVVEQYV.

The chain couples TRBV12-3 or TRBV12-4 to TRBJ2-1, with D possibly being TRBD1 (7 bases). V lost 8 bases and J 10 bases, leaving 21 bases between the germline ends. The CDR3 covers 14 residues. The CDR3 DNA follows: TGTGCCAGCTCTCAGGGGGAGGTGTTCGTCGAGCAGTTCTTC. Its translation: CASSQGEVFVEQFF.

In nucleotides, the CDR3 is TGTGCCAGCAGCCAAGGGCGGCAGATCCAGTTATATTCTAAAGAGACCCAGTACTTC. Its protein is CASSQGRQIQLYSKETQYF. The chain joins TRBV3-1 to TRBJ2-5; D is unresolved. The germline V gene has CDR1 LGHDT and CDR2 YNNKEL (reference sequence). The CDR3 length is 19 residues. The V end was cut by 1 base, the J end by 3 bases, with 24 bases between.

This clonotype was seen a handful of times. This chain connects TRBV7-6 to TRBJ2-1; 9 positions match TRBD2. Looked up from germline, CDR1 is SGHVS and CDR2 is FNYEAQ. There are 16 residues in the CDR3. After removal of 1 base from V and 4 bases from J, the junction contained 5 bases not matched to a gene. Here the CDR3 reads CASSLEVAGEYNEQFF. For the CDR3, the DNA is TGTGCCAGCAGCTTAGAAGTAGCGGGGGAGTACAATGAGCAGTTCTTC.

The gene calls are TRBV27 and TRBJ2-2, with 10 bases identical to TRBD1. The germline V gene encodes CDR1 MNHEY and CDR2 SMNVEV (reference sequence). The CDR3 is 14 amino acids. The V segment lost 8 bases and the J segment 5 bases; nucleotides outside the gene matches: 5. For the CDR3, the DNA is TGTGCCAGCGGTGACAGGGGGCCAACCGGGGAGCTGTTTTTT. Translation: CASGDRGPTGELFF.

The chain uses TRBV12-3 or TRBV12-4 and TRBJ1-1, with a tentative D call TRBD1 (6 bases). Trimming left V 6 bases short and J 0 bases short, with 14 bases between. CDR3 length: 15 amino acids. The DNA for the CDR3 is TGTGCCAGCAGCCTAAAGTGGACAGTGAACACTGAAGCTTTCTTT. It codes for CASSLKWTVNTEAFF.

The chain has TRBV27 and TRBJ2-2, with D possibly matching TRBD2 (6 bases). The germline gives CDR1 MNHEY, CDR2 SMNVEV (reference sequence). With 7 bases removed from V and 3 bases from J, the gap between germline ends came to 18 bases. This CDR3 contains 16 residues. The CDR3 loop is CASTAIQEGYTGELFF. DNA for the CDR3: TGTGCCAGCACCGCGATTCAGGAGGGGTACACCGGGGAGCTGTTTTTT.

In DNA form, the CDR3 reads TGCAGTGCTAGAGATAGGCTAGCGGGGTGGAATGAGCAGTTCTTC. Translated, it gives CSARDRLAGWNEQFF. The chain employs TRBV20-1 and TRBJ2-1, with 9 bases matching TRBD2. The V gene end was trimmed by 0 bases and the J gene end by 7 bases; junction bases not matched to a gene: 7. Per the germline V gene, CDR1 is DFQATT and CDR2 is SNEGSKA (reference sequence). This CDR3 region has 15 residues.

The count of this clonotype is one. The chain is built from TRBV6-5 and TRBJ2-2, with 10 positions matching TRBD2. The CDR3 is 16 amino acids. The germline gives CDR1 MNHEY, CDR2 SVGAGI. Trimming removed 0 bases from V and 5 bases from J; junction bases left unmatched: 3. CDR3: CASSYSAGGLTGELFF. The CDR3 coding sequence is TGTGCCAGCAGTTACTCAGCGGGGGGGCTAACCGGGGAGCTGTTTTTT.

J is TRBJ1-1 and V is TRBV10-3; D might be TRBD1 (5 bases). The CDR3 consists of 13 residues. The V end was cut by 8 bases, the J end by 3 bases, with 13 bases between. Looked up from germline, CDR1 is ENHRY and CDR2 is SYGVKD. The CDR3 sequence: CAIHNGGDTEAFF. The DNA of the CDR3 is TGTGCCATCCACAATGGGGGGGACACTGAAGCTTTCTTT.

This clonotype was found a few times. This chain connects TRBV7-9 to TRBJ2-5, with D unclear. Per germline, CDR1 SEHNR and CDR2 FQNEAQ (reference sequence). CDR3 length: 14 residues. The V end lost 0 bases, the J end lost 7 bases, and 12 bases lay between the germline ends. The CDR3 DNA reads TGTGCCAGCAGCTTAGCAGCGACCCCGGGGACCCAGTACTTC. Its protein is CASSLAATPGTQYF.

This clonotype has ten or more counts. The V call is TRBV5-5, the J call TRBJ2-3, with 7 positions matching TRBD1. Trimming took 4 bases from V and 2 from J; bases not matched to a gene: 10. Germline lookup yields CDR1 SGHKS and CDR2 YYEKEE (reference sequence). The CDR3 has 16 residues. The DNA for the CDR3 is TGTGCCAGCAGCGCGTACTGGGACAGCCACACAGATACGCAGTATTTT. Translation gives CASSAYWDSHTDTQYF.

This rearrangement joins TRBV20-1 to TRBJ2-1; 12 bases are a match to TRBD2. Per germline, CDR1 DFQATT and CDR2 SNEGSKA (reference sequence). The junction had 2 bases not matched to a gene; V was cut back by 2 bases and J by 3 bases. The CDR3 is 15 amino acids. The CDR3 loop is CSARLAGGIYNEQFF. The CDR3 DNA reads TGCAGTGCTAGACTAGCGGGGGGGATCTACAATGAGCAGTTCTTC.

This chain links TRBV6-1 with TRBJ2-7; no clear D gene. The germline V and J ends were trimmed by 4 bases and 0 bases, with 4 bases remaining between them. CDR1 and CDR2 (germline): MNHNS, SASEGT. The length of the CDR3 is 12 residues. The CDR3 DNA is TGTGCCAGCAGTGCCAGCTCCTACGAGCAGTACGTC. It yields the protein CASSASSYEQYV.

This clonotype was recorded a few times. This chain uses TRBV5-1 with TRBJ2-1; tentatively, D is TRBD1 or TRBD2 (5 bases each). The CDR3 extends over 17 amino acids. Germline V gene lookup returns CDR1 SGHRS and CDR2 YFSETQ. Trimming cost V 3 bases and J 2 bases, with 18 bases left between them. The CDR3 sequence: CASSWSPGPYAYNEQFF. The CDR3 region has the DNA TGCGCCAGCAGCTGGTCCCCGGGGCCTTACGCCTACAATGAGCAGTTCTTC.

V gene TRBV29-1 combines with J gene TRBJ1-2, with 9 positions matching TRBD1. J was trimmed by 4 bases and V by 7 bases; bases with no gene match: 7. This CDR3 has 13 amino acids. Germline lookup yields CDR1 SQVTM and CDR2 ANQGSEA. CDR3 nucleotides: TGCAGCGCTTGGACAGGGGAGGTCTATGGCTACACCTTC. This codes for CSAWTGEVYGYTF.

The chain uses TRBV20-1 and TRBJ1-4; no clear D gene. This CDR3 is 16 amino acids long. The V end was cut by 0 bases, the J end by 0 bases, with 11 bases between. Germline CDR1 is DFQATT and CDR2 is SNEGSKA (reference sequence). CDR3 DNA: TGCAGTGCTAGAGATCGGCACACCCCAACTAATGAAAAACTGTTTTTT. Amino acid sequence: CSARDRHTPTNEKLFF.

This clonotype showed up just a few times. The chain joins TRBV5-4 to TRBJ1-3; tentative D call: TRBD1 (5 bases). Germline V gene lookup returns CDR1 SGHNT and CDR2 YYREEE (reference sequence). This CDR3 spans 15 amino acids. V lost 0 bases to trimming and J lost 1 base, with 8 bases between them. The CDR3 DNA sequence: TGTGCCAGCAGCTTGGTTGGGACTTCTGGAAACACCATATATTTT. It specifies CASSLVGTSGNTIYF.

The chain recombines TRBV9 with TRBJ1-3; tentative D call: TRBD1 (5 bases). V was trimmed by 0 bases and J by 8 bases, leaving 24 bases between them. This CDR3 is 18 amino acids long. CDR1 and CDR2 from the germline V gene are SGDLS and YYNGEE. The CDR3 DNA reads TGTGCCAGCAGCGTAGTACCCCCCCAGAGAGGGGAGAGGGACACCATATATTTT. This codes for CASSVVPPQRGERDTIYF.